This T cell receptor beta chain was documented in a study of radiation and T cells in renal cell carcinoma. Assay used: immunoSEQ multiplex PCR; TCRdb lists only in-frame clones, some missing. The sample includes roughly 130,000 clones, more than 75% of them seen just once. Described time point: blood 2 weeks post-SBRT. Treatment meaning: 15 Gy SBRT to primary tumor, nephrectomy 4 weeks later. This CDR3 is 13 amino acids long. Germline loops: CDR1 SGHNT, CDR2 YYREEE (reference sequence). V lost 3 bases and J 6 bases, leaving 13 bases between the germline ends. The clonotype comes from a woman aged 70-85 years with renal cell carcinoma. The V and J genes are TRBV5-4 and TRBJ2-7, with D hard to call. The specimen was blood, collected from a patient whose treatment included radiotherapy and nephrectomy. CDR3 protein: CASSSGPSAEQYF. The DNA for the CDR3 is TGTGCCAGCAGCTCCGGACCGTCCGCCGAGCAGTACTTC.